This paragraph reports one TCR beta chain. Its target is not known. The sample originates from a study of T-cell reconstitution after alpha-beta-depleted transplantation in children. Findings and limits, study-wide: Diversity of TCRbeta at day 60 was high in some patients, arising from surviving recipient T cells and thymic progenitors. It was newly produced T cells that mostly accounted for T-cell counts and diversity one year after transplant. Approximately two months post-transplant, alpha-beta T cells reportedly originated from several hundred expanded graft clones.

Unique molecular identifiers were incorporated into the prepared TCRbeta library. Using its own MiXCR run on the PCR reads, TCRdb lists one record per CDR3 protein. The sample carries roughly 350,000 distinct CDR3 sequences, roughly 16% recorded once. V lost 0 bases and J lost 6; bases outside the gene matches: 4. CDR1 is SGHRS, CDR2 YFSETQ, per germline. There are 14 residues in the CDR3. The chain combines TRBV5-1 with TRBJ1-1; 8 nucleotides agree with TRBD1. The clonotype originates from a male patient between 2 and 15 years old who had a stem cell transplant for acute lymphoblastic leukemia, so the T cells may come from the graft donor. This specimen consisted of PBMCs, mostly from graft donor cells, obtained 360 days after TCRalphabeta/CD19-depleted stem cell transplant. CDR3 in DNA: TGCGCCAGCAGCTTGGGGGTACAGGGGGCTGAAGCTTTCTTT. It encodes CASSLGVQGAEAFF.